The 15 T cell receptor beta chains below come from one sample, sequenced in a study of blood T cell repertoires in COVID-19. The method was immunoSEQ multiplex PCR; TCRdb's version includes in-frame clones alone and lacks a portion of them. The sample lists about 250,000 clones; about 85% were seen once. Sequencing was done on a sample of peripheral blood. These receptor sequences come from a woman aged 60-70 years with active or convalescent COVID-19.

This clone has only a few counts. V is TRBV5-1 and J is TRBJ2-2, with D unresolved. The CDR3 is 13 amino acids. Looked up from germline, CDR1 is SGHRS and CDR2 is YFSETQ. Trimming pared 0 bases from V and 5 bases from J, leaving 5 bases between. CDR3: CASSLERTGELFF. CDR3 bases: TGCGCCAGCAGCTTGGAGCGAACCGGGGAGCTGTTTTTT.

The rearrangement joins TRBV19 to TRBJ2-1, with a possible D match to TRBD2 (6 bases). This CDR3 region has 15 residues. The V end was cut by 6 bases, the J end by 9 bases, with 21 bases between. In germline, CDR1 is LNHDA, CDR2 SQIVND (reference sequence). The CDR3 DNA sequence: TGTGCCAGTAGCCCACCAGCCTCTACCGGGGGTGAGCAGTTCTTC. Translating it yields CASSPPASTGGEQFF.

The chain links TRBV6-5 to TRBJ1-2; 7 bases match TRBD1. The CDR3 sequence is 12 residues long. Germline V gives CDR1 MNHEY, CDR2 SVGAGI. V was pared by 4 bases and J by 8 bases, with 4 bases of the junction left unmatched. The CDR3 coding sequence is TGTGCCAGCAGTTCGACAGGGTGGGGCTACACCTTC. The encoded protein is CASSSTGWGYTF.

V and J are TRBV5-5 and TRBJ1-1; perhaps TRBD1 as D (6 bases). Germline V gene sequence: CDR1 SGHKS, CDR2 YYEKEE (reference sequence). The length of the CDR3 is 14 residues. Trimming took 6 bases from V and 4 from J, leaving 16 bases between them. The CDR3 coding sequence is TGTGCCAGCATCAGGACAGCGGTGGGCACTGAAGCTTTCTTT. Its protein is CASIRTAVGTEAFF.

V usage is TRBV19 and J usage is TRBJ1-1; D unclear. The CDR3 has 13 residues. V shed 7 bases and J shed 0 bases, with 9 bases lying between them. Germline V gene data show CDR1 as LNHDA and CDR2 as SQIVND (reference sequence). CDR3 sequence reads: CASMGGLNTEAFF. CDR3 DNA: TGTGCCAGTATGGGAGGGTTGAACACTGAAGCTTTCTTT.

This rearrangement joins TRBV4-2 to TRBJ2-1; 9 bases are shared with TRBD1. The V and J ends lost 3 bases and 8 bases, in that order; junction bases with no gene match: 8. CDR3 size: 15 residues. Germline assignment: CDR1 LGHNA and CDR2 YNFKEQ. The CDR3 loop is CASSQAPGQGYEQFF. The CDR3 nucleotides are TGTGCCAGCAGCCAGGCCCCGGGACAGGGTTATGAGCAGTTCTTC.

J is TRBJ2-5 and V is TRBV11-2; TRBD2 aligns across 11 bases. The V gene end was trimmed by 6 bases and the J gene end by 5 bases; junction bases not matched to a gene: 5. This CDR3 spans 14 amino acids. Germline CDR1 and CDR2: SGHAT and FQNNGV. The DNA for the CDR3 is TGTGCCAGCAGACCGGGACTAGCGGCTGAGACCCAGTACTTC. As protein: CASRPGLAAETQYF.

The genes are TRBV5-1 and TRBJ1-2; 9 nucleotides agree with TRBD1. CDR1 and CDR2 (germline): SGHRS, YFSETQ. J was trimmed by 3 bases and V by 1 base; bases with no gene match: 10. The CDR3 loop spans 17 amino acids. CDR3 sequence reads: CASSLFPITGGDYGYTF. The DNA for the CDR3 is TGCGCCAGCAGCTTGTTCCCTATTACAGGGGGCGACTATGGCTACACCTTC.

The chain links TRBV18 to TRBJ2-1, with TRBD1 matching over 9 bases. Per the germline V gene, CDR1 is KGHSH and CDR2 is LQKENI. Trimming removed 4 bases from V and 8 bases from J; junction bases left unmatched: 12. The length of the CDR3 is 16 residues. The CDR3 spells CASSRTRDREWDEQFF. The CDR3, as DNA: TGTGCCAGCTCACGAACTCGGGACAGGGAGTGGGATGAGCAGTTCTTC. Based on the CDR3 plus reference TRBV18 and TRBJ2-1, the full variable domain is NAGVMQNPRHLVRRRGQEARLRCSPMKGHSHVYWYRQLPEEGLKFMVYLQKENIIDESGMPKERFSAEFPKEGPSILRIQQVVRGDSAAYFCASSRTRDREWDEQFFGPGTRLTVL.

Of note for this clone: An end of the junction does not agree with germline; a read error may underlie this. This chain links TRBV11-2 with TRBJ1-2; unclear D gene. The CDR3 extends over 12 amino acids. The V gene's germline CDR1 is SGHAT and CDR2 FQNNGV. The CDR3 nucleotides are TGTGCCAGCAGCTTAGCTCCTCAGGCCCTTTCCTTC. It yields the protein CASSLAPQALSF.

As DNA, the CDR3 is TGTGCCTGGGGTTGGGGCAGCAATCAGCCCCAGCATTTT. As protein: CAWGWGSNQPQHF. The V call is TRBV30, the J call TRBJ1-5; D may be TRBD1 (5 bases). The V end lost 5 bases, the J end lost 1 base, and 9 bases lay between the germline ends. Germline V gives CDR1 GTSNPN, CDR2 SVGIG (reference sequence). The CDR3 has 13 residues.

This clone has only one observation. The chain is built from TRBV6-2 or TRBV6-3 and TRBJ2-1; a weak D match, TRBD2 (5 bases). V was pared by 2 bases and J by 0 bases, with 8 bases between. Germline V gives CDR1 MNHEY, CDR2 SVGEGT. This CDR3 has 15 amino acids. CDR3 loop: CASSYEGGSYNEQFF. The CDR3 nucleotides read TGTGCCAGCAGTTACGAGGGTGGCTCCTACAATGAGCAGTTCTTC.

This clone has a single count. For the CDR3, the DNA is TGCGCCAGCAGTTCCGGGACAGGGTTTGGGGAGCAGTACTTC. Its protein is CASSSGTGFGEQYF. The chain has TRBV5-1 and TRBJ2-7, with 9 bases aligning to TRBD1. The CDR3 runs to 14 residues. J lost 7 bases, V lost 5 bases, and 10 bases had no gene match. The germline gives CDR1 SGHRS, CDR2 YFSETQ.

The chain is built from TRBV6-1 and TRBJ1-4, with 8 bases that match TRBD1. V was clipped by 3 bases and J by 7 bases; unmatched bases: 4. This CDR3 comprises 14 residues. Germline lookup yields CDR1 MNHNS and CDR2 SASEGT. The CDR3 coding sequence is TGTGCCAGCAGTGAGGGACAGGCCGGTGAAAAACTGTTTTTT. Its translation is CASSEGQAGEKLFF.

The gene calls are TRBV28 and TRBJ2-7; D call uncertain. The germline V and J ends were trimmed by 7 bases and 1 base, with 11 bases remaining between them. Germline CDR1 and CDR2: MDHEN and SYDVKM. The CDR3 totals 13 residues. The CDR3 bases are TGTGCCAGCAACCTAATCCCTTCCTACGAGCAGTACTTC. It codes for CASNLIPSYEQYF.